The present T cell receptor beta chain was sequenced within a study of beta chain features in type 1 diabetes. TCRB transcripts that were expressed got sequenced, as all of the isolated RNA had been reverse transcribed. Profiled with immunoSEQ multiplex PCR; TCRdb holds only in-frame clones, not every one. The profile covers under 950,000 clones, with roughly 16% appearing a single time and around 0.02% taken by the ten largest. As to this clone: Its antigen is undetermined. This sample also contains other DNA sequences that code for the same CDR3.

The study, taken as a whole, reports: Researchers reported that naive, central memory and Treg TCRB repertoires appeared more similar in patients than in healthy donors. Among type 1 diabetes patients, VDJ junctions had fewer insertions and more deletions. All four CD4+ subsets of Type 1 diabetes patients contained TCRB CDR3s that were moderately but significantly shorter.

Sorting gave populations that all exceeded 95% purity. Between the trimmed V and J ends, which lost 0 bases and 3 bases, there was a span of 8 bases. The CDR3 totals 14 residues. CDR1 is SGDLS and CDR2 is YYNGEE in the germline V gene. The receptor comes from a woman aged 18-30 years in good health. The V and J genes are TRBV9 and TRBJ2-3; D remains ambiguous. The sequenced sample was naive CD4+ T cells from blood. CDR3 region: CASSVGVGTDTQYF. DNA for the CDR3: TGTGCCAGCAGCGTAGGGGTCGGGACAGATACGCAGTATTTT.